These T cell receptor beta chains were read from a single sample in a study of T cells after posttransplantation cyclophosphamide. Assay: immunoSEQ multiplex PCR; the TCRdb copy retains only in-frame clones and omits some. The top ten clones hold approximately 2.6% of a sample with tens of thousands of clones, around 84% of them seen once. The sequencing sample was made of PBMCs. These receptors were obtained from a man aged 30 to 45 with a blood cancer, CMV-positive, and with a related stem cell donor. Both conserved end residues are part of each CDR3. Fields, in order: D gene, clone size, V gene, J gene, CDR3 protein, CDR3 DNA. D genes are given only for firm matches. The listing skips clone size in some rows; elsewhere it reads once, few, many or a size class.

d_gene: -
abundance: -
v_gene: TRBV7-3
j_gene: TRBJ1-1
CDR3aa: CASSLRGGYTEAFF
CDR3nt: TGTGCCAGCAGCTTAAGGGGCGGATACACTGAAGCTTTCTTT

d_gene: -
abundance: -
v_gene: TRBV5-1
j_gene: TRBJ1-1
CDR3aa: CASSPQNPDSTEAFF
CDR3nt: TGCGCCAGCAGCCCCCAAAACCCGGACAGCACTGAAGCTTTCTTT

d_gene: -
abundance: -
v_gene: TRBV6-8
j_gene: TRBJ1-3
CDR3aa: CASRRELSYF
CDR3nt: TGTGCCAGCAGGAGAGAACTCTCGTATTTT

d_gene: -
abundance: -
v_gene: TRBV6-5
j_gene: TRBJ1-5
CDR3aa: CATTRKIGRDQPQHF
CDR3nt: TGTGCCACGACCCGTAAGATAGGGAGAGACCAGCCCCAGCATTTT

d_gene: -
abundance: -
v_gene: TRBV6-5
j_gene: TRBJ1-3
CDR3aa: CASSYSGGSGNTIYF
CDR3nt: TGTGCCAGCAGTTACTCGGGAGGCTCCGGAAACACCATATATTTT

d_gene: TRBD1
abundance: -
v_gene: TRBV6-6
j_gene: TRBJ1-2
CDR3aa: CASSYGQAYGYTF
CDR3nt: TGTGCCAGCAGTTACGGACAGGCCTATGGCTACACCTTC

d_gene: -
abundance: -
v_gene: TRBV27
j_gene: TRBJ1-1
CDR3aa: CASSLGGGATLAFF
CDR3nt: TGTGCCAGCAGTTTAGGGGGGGGCGCGACCTTGGCTTTCTTT

d_gene: TRBD1
abundance: -
v_gene: TRBV5-5
j_gene: TRBJ2-5
CDR3aa: CASSFDRGRSETQYF
CDR3nt: TGTGCCAGCAGCTTCGACAGGGGGAGGTCGGAGACCCAGTACTTC

d_gene: -
abundance: -
v_gene: TRBV11-2
j_gene: TRBJ2-2
CDR3aa: CASTAGVYTGELFF
CDR3nt: TGTGCCAGCACCGCAGGGGTGTACACCGGGGAGCTGTTTTTT

d_gene: -
abundance: -
v_gene: TRBV2
j_gene: TRBJ2-5
CDR3aa: CASSVTGQETQYF
CDR3nt: TGTGCCAGCAGTGTCACTGGGCAGGAGACCCAGTACTTC

d_gene: TRBD2
abundance: -
v_gene: TRBV4-3
j_gene: TRBJ2-3
CDR3aa: CASSQDLGAGVTDTQYF
CDR3nt: TGCGCCAGCAGCCAAGATCTTGGGGCGGGAGTAACAGATACGCAGTATTTT

d_gene: -
abundance: -
v_gene: TRBV4-2
j_gene: TRBJ1-3
CDR3aa: CASSQDRRMAGNTIYF
CDR3nt: TGTGCCAGCAGCCAAGATCGGAGGATGGCTGGAAACACCATATATTTT

d_gene: -
abundance: -
v_gene: TRBV29-1
j_gene: TRBJ2-2
CDR3aa: CSVGGPGDTGELFF
CDR3nt: TGCAGCGTTGGCGGACCGGGGGACACCGGGGAGCTGTTTTTT

d_gene: -
abundance: -
v_gene: TRBV7-2
j_gene: TRBJ2-7
CDR3aa: CASSLYPSLVYEQYF
CDR3nt: TGTGCCAGCAGCTTATATCCTTCACTGGTTTACGAGCAGTACTTC

d_gene: -
abundance: -
v_gene: TRBV7-6
j_gene: TRBJ2-7
CDR3aa: CASSPRGSSYEQYF
CDR3nt: TGTGCCAGCAGCCCTAGAGGGTCCAGCTACGAGCAGTACTTC

d_gene: TRBD2
abundance: -
v_gene: TRBV18
j_gene: TRBJ2-7
CDR3aa: CASSHSGTRSSEQYF
CDR3nt: TGTGCCAGCTCACACTCCGGGACTAGATCCTCCGAGCAGTACTTC

d_gene: -
abundance: -
v_gene: TRBV6-6
j_gene: TRBJ1-4
CDR3aa: CASRSYDEKLFF
CDR3nt: TGTGCCAGCAGATCCTACGATGAAAAACTGTTTTTT

d_gene: -
abundance: once
v_gene: TRBV5-1
j_gene: TRBJ2-7
CDR3aa: CASSSGWGEAYEQYF
CDR3nt: TGCGCCAGCAGCTCCGGTTGGGGGGAGGCCTACGAGCAGTACTTC

d_gene: TRBD2
abundance: -
v_gene: TRBV27
j_gene: TRBJ2-1
CDR3aa: CASSLFSGGGSSGSSYNEQFF
CDR3nt: TGTGCCAGCAGTTTATTTTCAGGTGGGGGGAGTAGCGGGAGCTCCTACAATGAGCAGTTCTTC

d_gene: -
abundance: -
v_gene: TRBV19
j_gene: TRBJ1-1
CDR3aa: CASRTGNTEAFF
CDR3nt: TGTGCCAGTAGAACAGGTAACACTGAAGCTTTCTTT

d_gene: TRBD2
abundance: few
v_gene: TRBV30
j_gene: TRBJ2-7
CDR3aa: CAWSRLGGTSSRTEGEQYF
CDR3nt: TGTGCCTGGAGTAGGTTGGGAGGGACTAGTAGCCGGACTGAGGGTGAGCAGTACTTC

d_gene: TRBD2
abundance: -
v_gene: TRBV7-3
j_gene: TRBJ2-3
CDR3aa: CASSLGLAGTSDTQYF
CDR3nt: TGTGCCAGCAGCTTAGGGCTAGCGGGAACCTCAGATACGCAGTATTTT

d_gene: -
abundance: -
v_gene: TRBV18
j_gene: TRBJ1-4
CDR3aa: CASSPTGPANEKLFF
CDR3nt: TGTGCCAGCTCACCGACAGGTCCCGCTAATGAAAAACTGTTTTTT

d_gene: -
abundance: few
v_gene: TRBV7-2
j_gene: TRBJ1-1
CDR3aa: CASTPQGAGGRTEAFF
CDR3nt: TGTGCCAGCACCCCTCAAGGGGCCGGGGGGCGGACTGAAGCTTTCTTT

d_gene: -
abundance: -
v_gene: TRBV2
j_gene: TRBJ1-4
CDR3aa: CASVFFGEKLFF
CDR3nt: TGTGCCAGCGTCTTCTTCGGGGAAAAACTGTTTTTT

d_gene: -
abundance: -
v_gene: TRBV5-6
j_gene: TRBJ1-1
CDR3aa: CASSLRAGPDTEAFF
CDR3nt: TGTGCCAGCAGCTTGCGGGCAGGGCCTGACACTGAAGCTTTCTTT

d_gene: -
abundance: -
v_gene: TRBV19
j_gene: TRBJ1-2
CDR3aa: CASSSPSGAPYGYTF
CDR3nt: TGTGCCAGTAGTTCCCCGTCTGGAGCACCCTATGGCTACACCTTC

d_gene: TRBD1
abundance: -
v_gene: TRBV5-4
j_gene: TRBJ2-7
CDR3aa: CASSRKQGAALTSYEQYF
CDR3nt: TGTGCCAGCAGCCGAAAACAGGGGGCGGCACTGACTTCCTACGAGCAGTACTTC

d_gene: -
abundance: -
v_gene: TRBV28
j_gene: TRBJ1-5
CDR3aa: CASTSRVNQPQHF
CDR3nt: TGTGCCAGCACCTCGCGGGTTAATCAGCCCCAGCATTTT

d_gene: TRBD2
abundance: -
v_gene: TRBV7-9
j_gene: TRBJ2-2
CDR3aa: CASSLVLAGLTGELFF
CDR3nt: TGTGCCAGCAGCTTAGTCCTAGCGGGACTCACCGGGGAGCTGTTTTTT

d_gene: TRBD2
abundance: -
v_gene: TRBV13
j_gene: TRBJ2-1
CDR3aa: CASSLTGTSGKREQFF
CDR3nt: TGTGCCAGCAGCTTGACCGGGACTAGCGGGAAAAGGGAGCAGTTCTTC

d_gene: -
abundance: once
v_gene: TRBV5-1
j_gene: TRBJ1-1
CDR3aa: CASGTGPNTEAFF
CDR3nt: TGCGCCAGCGGCACAGGTCCCAACACTGAAGCTTTCTTT

d_gene: -
abundance: few
v_gene: TRBV11-3
j_gene: TRBJ2-5
CDR3aa: CASSLWRRETQYF
CDR3nt: TGTGCCAGCAGCTTATGGCGGAGGGAGACCCAGTACTTC

d_gene: -
abundance: -
v_gene: TRBV7-3
j_gene: TRBJ2-1
CDR3aa: CASSFGNSGEQFF
CDR3nt: TGTGCCAGCAGCTTCGGAAATTCCGGGGAGCAGTTCTTC